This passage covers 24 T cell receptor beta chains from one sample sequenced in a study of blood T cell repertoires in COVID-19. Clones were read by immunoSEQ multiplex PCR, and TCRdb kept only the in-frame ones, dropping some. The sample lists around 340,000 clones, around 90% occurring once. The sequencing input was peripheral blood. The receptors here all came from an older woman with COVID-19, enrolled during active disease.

The CDR3 nucleotides are TGTGCCAGCAGCTTAGACAGGGGAAGCGATGGCTACACCTTC. Its translation: CASSLDRGSDGYTF. The chain links TRBV7-3 to TRBJ1-2; TRBD1 aligns across 8 bases. Looked up from germline, CDR1 is SGHTA and CDR2 is FQGTGA. The J segment lost 6 bases and the V segment lost 2 bases, leaving 5 bases of the junction unmatched. The CDR3 loop spans 14 amino acids. The whole variable domain, remainder taken from reference TRBV7-3 and TRBJ1-2, is GAGVSQTPSNKVTEKGKYVELRCDPISGHTALYWYRQSLGQGPEFLIYFQGTGAADDSGLPNDRFFAVRPEGSVSTLKIQRTERGDSAVYLCASSLDRGSDGYTFGSGTRLTVV.

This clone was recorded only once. CDR3 coding DNA: TGTGCCAGCAGCCCTTGGACTAGCGGGGGGTTCGGTACGCAGTATTTT. It codes for CASSPWTSGGFGTQYF. V gene TRBV14 combines with J gene TRBJ2-3; 14 positions agree with TRBD2. V dropped 4 bases and J dropped 8; count of bases not matched to a gene: 8. CDR3 length equals 16 residues. Germline V gene sequence: CDR1 SGHDN, CDR2 FVKESK.

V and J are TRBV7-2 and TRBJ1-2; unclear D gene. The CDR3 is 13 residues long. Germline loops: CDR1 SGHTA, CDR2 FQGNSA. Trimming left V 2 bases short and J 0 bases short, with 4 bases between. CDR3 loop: CASSLSANYGYTF. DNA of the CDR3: TGTGCCAGCAGCTTATCCGCTAACTATGGCTACACCTTC.

In nucleotides, the CDR3 is TGTGCCAGCAGTTCCGGACAGGGTACTCAGCCCCAGCATTTT. Translated, it gives CASSSGQGTQPQHF. This chain joins TRBV27 and TRBJ1-5; TRBD1 agrees at 8 bases. The V and J ends lost 4 bases and 6 bases, in that order; junction bases with no gene match: 5. CDR1 and CDR2 from the germline V gene are MNHEY and SMNVEV (reference sequence). CDR3 size: 14 residues.

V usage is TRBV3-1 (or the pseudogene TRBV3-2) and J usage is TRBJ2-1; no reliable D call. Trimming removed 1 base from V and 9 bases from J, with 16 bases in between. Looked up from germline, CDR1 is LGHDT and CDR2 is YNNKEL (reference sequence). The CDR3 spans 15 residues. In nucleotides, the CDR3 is TGTGCCAGCAGCCAAGCGATTTTTGGAGTTCCTGAGCAGTTCTTC. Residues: CASSQAIFGVPEQFF.

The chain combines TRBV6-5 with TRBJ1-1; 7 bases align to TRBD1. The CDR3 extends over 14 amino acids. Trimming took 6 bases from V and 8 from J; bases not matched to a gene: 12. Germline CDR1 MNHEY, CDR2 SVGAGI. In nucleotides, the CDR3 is TGTGCCAGCAGACACTTTTTAACAGGGGCGGAAGCTTTCTTT. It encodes CASRHFLTGAEAFF.

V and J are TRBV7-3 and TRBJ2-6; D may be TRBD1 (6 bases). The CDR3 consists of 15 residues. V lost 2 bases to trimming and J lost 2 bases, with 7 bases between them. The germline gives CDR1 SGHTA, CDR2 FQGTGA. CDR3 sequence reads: CASSLQGTGANVLTF. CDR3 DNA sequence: TGTGCCAGCAGCTTACAGGGGACTGGGGCCAACGTCCTGACTTTC. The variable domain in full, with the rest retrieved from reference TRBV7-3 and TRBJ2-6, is GAGVSQTPSNKVTEKGKYVELRCDPISGHTALYWYRQSLGQGPEFLIYFQGTGAADDSGLPNDRFFAVRPEGSVSTLKIQRTERGDSAVYLCASSLQGTGANVLTFGAGSRLTVL.

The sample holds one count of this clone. This CDR3 is CASSLAGQGFNEQYF. DNA of the CDR3: TGCGCCAGCAGCTTGGCGGGACAGGGATTCAACGAGCAGTACTTC. V gene TRBV5-1 combines with J gene TRBJ2-7, with 9 bases aligning to TRBD1. The length of the CDR3 is 15 residues. The germline V gene has CDR1 SGHRS and CDR2 YFSETQ. Trimming took 0 bases from V and 5 from J; bases not matched to a gene: 6.

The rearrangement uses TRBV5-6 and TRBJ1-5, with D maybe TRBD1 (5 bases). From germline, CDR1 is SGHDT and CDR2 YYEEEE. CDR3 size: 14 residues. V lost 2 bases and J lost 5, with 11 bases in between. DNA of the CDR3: TGTGCCAGCAGCTTCGGGGGGATTGATCAGCCCCAGCATTTT. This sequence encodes CASSFGGIDQPQHF.

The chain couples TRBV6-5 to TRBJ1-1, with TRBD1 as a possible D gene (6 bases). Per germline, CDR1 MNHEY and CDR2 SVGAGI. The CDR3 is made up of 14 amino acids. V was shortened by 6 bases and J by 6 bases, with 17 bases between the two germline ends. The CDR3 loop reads CASSHSIQGSEAFF. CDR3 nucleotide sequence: TGTGCCAGCAGCCACTCTATACAGGGCTCTGAAGCTTTCTTT.

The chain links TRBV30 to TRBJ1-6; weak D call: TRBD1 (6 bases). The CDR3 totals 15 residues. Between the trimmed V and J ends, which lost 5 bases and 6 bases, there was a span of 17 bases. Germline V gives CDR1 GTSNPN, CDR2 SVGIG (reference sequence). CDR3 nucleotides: TGTGCCTGGGGGGGCCAGGGACTGTCTAATTCACCCCTCCACTTT. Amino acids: CAWGGQGLSNSPLHF.

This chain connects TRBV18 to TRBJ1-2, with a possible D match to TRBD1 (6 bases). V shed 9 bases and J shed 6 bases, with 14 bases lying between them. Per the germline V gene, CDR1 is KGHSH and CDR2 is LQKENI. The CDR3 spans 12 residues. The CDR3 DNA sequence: TGTGCCAGTCGAAGGGAGGGGGATGGCTACACCTTC. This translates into CASRREGDGYTF.

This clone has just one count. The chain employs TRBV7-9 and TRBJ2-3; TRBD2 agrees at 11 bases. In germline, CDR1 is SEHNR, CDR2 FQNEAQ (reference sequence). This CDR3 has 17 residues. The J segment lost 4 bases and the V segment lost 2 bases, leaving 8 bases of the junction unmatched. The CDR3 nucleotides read TGTGCCAGCAGCTTAAGGGAGACTAGCGGGATCTCAGATACGCAGTATTTT. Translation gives CASSLRETSGISDTQYF.

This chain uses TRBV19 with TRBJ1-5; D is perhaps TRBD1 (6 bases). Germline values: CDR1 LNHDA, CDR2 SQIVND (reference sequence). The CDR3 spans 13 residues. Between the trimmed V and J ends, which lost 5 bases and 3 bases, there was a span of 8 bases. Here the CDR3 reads CASSGQLNQPQHF. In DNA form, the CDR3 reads TGTGCCAGTAGTGGACAGCTCAATCAGCCCCAGCATTTT.

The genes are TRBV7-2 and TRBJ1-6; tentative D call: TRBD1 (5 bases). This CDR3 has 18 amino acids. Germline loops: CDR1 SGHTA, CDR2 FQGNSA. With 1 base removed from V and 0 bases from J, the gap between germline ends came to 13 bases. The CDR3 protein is CASSLGLTGYSYNSPLHF. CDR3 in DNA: TGTGCCAGCAGCTTAGGTCTTACAGGCTACTCCTATAATTCACCCCTCCACTTT. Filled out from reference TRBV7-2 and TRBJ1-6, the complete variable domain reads GAGVSQSPSNKVTEKGKDVELRCDPISGHTALYWYRQSLGQGLEFLIYFQGNSAPDKSGLPSDRFSAERTGGSVSTLTIQRTQQEDSAVYLCASSLGLTGYSYNSPLHFGNGTRLTVT.

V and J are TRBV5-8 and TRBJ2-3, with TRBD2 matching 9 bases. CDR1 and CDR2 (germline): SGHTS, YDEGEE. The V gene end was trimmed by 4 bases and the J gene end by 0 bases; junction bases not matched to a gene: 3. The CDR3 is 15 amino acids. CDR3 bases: TGTGCCAGCAGCCTTAGCGGGAGAAGCACAGATACGCAGTATTTT. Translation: CASSLSGRSTDTQYF.

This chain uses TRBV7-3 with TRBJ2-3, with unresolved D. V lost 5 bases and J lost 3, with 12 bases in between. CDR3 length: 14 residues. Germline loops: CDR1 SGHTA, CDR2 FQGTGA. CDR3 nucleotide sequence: TGTGCCAGCAGCCCAACGACTTATACAGATACGCAGTATTTT. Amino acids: CASSPTTYTDTQYF.

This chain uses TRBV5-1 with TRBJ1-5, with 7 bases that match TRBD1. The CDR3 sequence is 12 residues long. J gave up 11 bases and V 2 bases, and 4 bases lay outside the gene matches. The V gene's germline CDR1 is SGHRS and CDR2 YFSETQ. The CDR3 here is CASSFSGGTQHF. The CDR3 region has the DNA TGCGCCAGCAGCTTCTCAGGGGGGACCCAGCATTTT.

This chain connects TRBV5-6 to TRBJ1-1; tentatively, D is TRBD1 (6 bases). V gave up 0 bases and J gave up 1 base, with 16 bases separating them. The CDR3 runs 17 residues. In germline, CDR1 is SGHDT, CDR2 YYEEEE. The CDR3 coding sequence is TGTGCCAGCAGCTTGGCCATAGGAGACAGGAGGAACACTGAAGCTTTCTTT. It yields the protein CASSLAIGDRRNTEAFF.

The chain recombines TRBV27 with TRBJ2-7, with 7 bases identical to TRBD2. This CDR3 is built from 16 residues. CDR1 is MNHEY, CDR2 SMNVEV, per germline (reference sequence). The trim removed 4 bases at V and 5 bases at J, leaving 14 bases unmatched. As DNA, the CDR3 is TGTGCCAGCAGTTCCTCCGGGACGGGGGGTGTGGACGAGCAGTACTTC. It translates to CASSSSGTGGVDEQYF.

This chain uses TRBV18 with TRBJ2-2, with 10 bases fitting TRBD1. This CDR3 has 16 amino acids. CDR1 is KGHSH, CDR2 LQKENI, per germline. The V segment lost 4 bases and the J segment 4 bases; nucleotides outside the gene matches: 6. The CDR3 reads CASSHPGQGPTGELFF. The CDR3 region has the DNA TGTGCCAGCTCACACCCGGGACAGGGGCCCACCGGGGAGCTGTTTTTT.

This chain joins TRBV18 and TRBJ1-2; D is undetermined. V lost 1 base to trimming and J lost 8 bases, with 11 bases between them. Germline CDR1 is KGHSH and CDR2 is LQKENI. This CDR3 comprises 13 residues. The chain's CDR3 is CASSPQTRRGYTF. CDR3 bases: TGTGCCAGCTCACCACAGACACGCCGCGGCTACACCTTC.

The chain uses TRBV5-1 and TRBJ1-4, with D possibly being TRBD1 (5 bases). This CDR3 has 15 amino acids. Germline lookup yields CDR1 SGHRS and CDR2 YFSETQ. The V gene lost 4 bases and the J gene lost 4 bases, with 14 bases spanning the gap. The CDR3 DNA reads TGCGCCAGCAGCGCCTACCTGGGACTTAATGAAAAACTGTTTTTT. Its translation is CASSAYLGLNEKLFF.

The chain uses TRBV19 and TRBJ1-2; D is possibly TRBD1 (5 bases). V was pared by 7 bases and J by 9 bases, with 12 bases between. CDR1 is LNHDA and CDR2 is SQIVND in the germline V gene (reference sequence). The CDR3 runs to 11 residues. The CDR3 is CASTQGHSYTF. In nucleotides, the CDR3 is TGTGCCAGTACCCAGGGTCATAGCTACACCTTC.